One and the same sample provided the 8 T cell receptor beta chains below, sequenced in a study of T cell responses to AZD1222 COVID-19 vaccine. Clones were sequenced by immunoSEQ multiplex PCR, and TCRdb holds only the in-frame ones, with some missing. The sample lists 50,000 to 70,000 clones, 80% to 90% occurring once. Sequencing was performed on peripheral blood, taken 28 days after the second AZD1222 dose. Receptors were obtained from an adult who received the AZD1222 COVID-19 vaccine.

This chain connects TRBV19 to TRBJ1-4, with D possibly matching TRBD1 (6 bases). V was cut by 6 bases and J by 7 bases, with 15 bases left in between. The germline V gene encodes CDR1 LNHDA and CDR2 SQIVND (reference sequence). The CDR3 contains 14 residues. This chain's CDR3 is CASRMSGEPEKLFF. The CDR3 coding sequence is TGTGCCAGTAGGATGTCAGGGGAACCTGAAAAACTGTTTTTT.

In this sample, this clone turned up once. The rearrangement uses TRBV5-4 and TRBJ1-2; 12 nucleotides agree with TRBD1. Germline CDR1 reads SGHNT; CDR2 reads YYREEE (reference sequence). The CDR3 is made up of 13 amino acids. V was clipped by 9 bases and J by 8 bases; unmatched bases: 8. CDR3 nucleotides: TGTGCCACAGGGACAGGGGGCGCTGGGGGCTACACCTTC. Amino acids: CATGTGGAGGYTF.

The rearrangement links TRBV19 to TRBJ1-1; no clear D. The CDR3 totals 13 residues. Deletions cut 5 bases from V and 0 bases from J, with 7 bases between. CDR1 and CDR2 from the germline V gene are LNHDA and SQIVND (reference sequence). CDR3 loop: CASSLRLNTEAFF. For the CDR3, the DNA is TGTGCCAGTAGTCTTAGGTTGAACACTGAAGCTTTCTTT.

This chain joins TRBV25-1 and TRBJ1-1, with unresolved D. CDR3 length: 14 amino acids. The V gene's germline CDR1 is MGHDK and CDR2 SYGVNS. V gave up 2 bases and J gave up 2 bases, with 9 bases separating them. This chain's CDR3 is CASSEAGRNTEAFF. The CDR3 DNA reads as TGTGCCAGCAGTGAAGCCGGGAGAAACACTGAAGCTTTCTTT.

This clone was seen more than once but under ten times. The chain joins TRBV18 to TRBJ1-1; TRBD1 agrees at 7 bases. V lost 5 bases and J lost 3; bases outside the gene matches: 3. The germline V gene has CDR1 KGHSH and CDR2 LQKENI. CDR3 length: 13 residues. The CDR3 coding sequence is TGTGCCAGCTCAGAACAGGGGCACACTGAAGCTTTCTTT. Amino acid sequence: CASSEQGHTEAFF.

This chain joins TRBV6-5 and TRBJ2-3; D remains ambiguous. V was clipped by 4 bases and J by 2 bases, with 7 bases between them. The CDR3 contains 13 residues. Germline V gene data show CDR1 as MNHEY and CDR2 as SVGAGI. The CDR3 DNA reads as TGTGCCAGCAGTTTACCCCCCACAGATACGCAGTATTTT. This gives the protein CASSLPPTDTQYF.

This chain joins TRBV28 and TRBJ2-1; 10 bases match TRBD2. In germline, CDR1 is MDHEN, CDR2 SYDVKM. This CDR3 comprises 15 residues. After removal of 2 bases from V and 6 bases from J, the junction contained 4 bases not matched to a gene. CDR3 DNA: TGTGCCAGCAGTTTACCTAGCGGGGGTCTCAATGAGCAGTTCTTC. Translated, it gives CASSLPSGGLNEQFF.

The V gene is TRBV28, the J gene TRBJ1-5; 9 nucleotides align to TRBD1. Germline lookup yields CDR1 MDHEN and CDR2 SYDVKM. With V trimmed by 7 bases and J by 0 bases, 10 bases remained unmatched. The CDR3 consists of 17 residues. The DNA of the CDR3 is TGTGCCAGCATGGGATTGGGACAGGGAATTAGCAATCAGCCCCAGCATTTT. The encoded protein is CASMGLGQGISNQPQHF.